This T cell receptor beta chain stems from a study of T cell responses to AZD1222 COVID-19 vaccine. General study results and limits: Donor demographics were predominantly white British with a female majority; clonal diversity may be underestimated.

Worth noting for this clone: Antigen unknown.

The V gene lost 1 base and the J gene lost 7 bases, with 1 base spanning the gap. The CDR3 is 9 residues long. Germline V gene lookup returns CDR1 DFQATT and CDR2 SNEGSKA (reference sequence). The table came from immunoSEQ multiplex PCR; TCRdb's copy has only in-frame clones and leaves some out. There are some 140,000 clones in the sample; around 90% occur only once, and just over 5.5% lies in the top ten. This chain joins TRBV20-1 and TRBJ2-5; D ambiguous. This clonotype originated in an adult in good health. The source was peripheral blood, collected on day 0 of AZD1222 vaccination. CDR3 region: CSARGTQYF. The CDR3 DNA is TGCAGTGCTAGAGGGACCCAGTACTTC.